One sample yielded the 27 T cell receptor beta chains listed below, sequenced in a study of blood T cell repertoires in COVID-19. Assay: immunoSEQ multiplex PCR; the TCRdb copy retains only in-frame clones and omits some. This sample carries hundreds of thousands of clones, nearly 90% of them seen once, and the ten largest clones take roughly 0.8%. The sample consisted of peripheral blood. Source of these receptors: a woman in her thirties with acute or convalescent COVID-19.

This clone was recorded once. The chain carries TRBV10-3 and TRBJ2-2; D possibly corresponds to TRBD2 (6 bases). The CDR3 loop spans 18 amino acids. V gave up 4 bases and J gave up 5 bases, with 23 bases separating them. Per germline, CDR1 ENHRY and CDR2 SYGVKD. The CDR3 sequence is CAISGPGLRLLGTGELFF. CDR3 sequence (DNA): TGTGCCATCAGTGGACCGGGACTGAGGCTTTTGGGAACCGGGGAGCTGTTTTTT.

This clone was observed once. CDR3 in amino acids: CASSQDLAGETQYF. Written as DNA, the CDR3 is TGCGCCAGCAGCCAAGATCTAGCGGGAGAGACCCAGTACTTC. V is TRBV4-3 and J is TRBJ2-5; 8 nucleotides line up with TRBD2. Trimming cost V 0 bases and J 4 bases; bases outside gene matches: 1. Germline V lookup: CDR1 LGHNA, CDR2 YSLEER. The CDR3 has 14 amino acids.

The CDR3 nucleotides read TGTGCCTGGAGTGTACGACTAGCGGGCGCAACCGGGGAGCTGTTTTTT. It specifies CAWSVRLAGATGELFF. The gene calls are TRBV30 and TRBJ2-2; 10 bases align to TRBD2. This CDR3 has 16 residues. Looked up from germline, CDR1 is GTSNPN and CDR2 is SVGIG (reference sequence). With V trimmed by 0 bases and J by 5 bases, 6 bases remained unmatched.

This sequence joins TRBV11-3 and TRBJ2-1; D perhaps matches TRBD2 (5 bases). The CDR3 runs to 13 residues. Between the trimmed V and J ends, which lost 1 base and 9 bases, there was a span of 10 bases. CDR1 SGHNT and CDR2 YENEEA come from the germline V gene. In DNA, the CDR3 is TGTGCCAGCAGCTTAGTTCTAGCCGGTGAGCAGTTCTTC. Its protein is CASSLVLAGEQFF.

The chain is built from TRBV6-6 and TRBJ2-7, with TRBD1 as a possible D gene (7 bases). Deletions cut 11 bases from V and 1 base from J, with 12 bases between. The germline V gene encodes CDR1 MNHNY and CDR2 SVGAGI (reference sequence). The CDR3 has 12 residues. The CDR3 loop is CAGGTASYEQYF. In DNA form, the CDR3 reads TGTGCCGGAGGGACAGCGTCCTACGAGCAGTACTTC.

The V call is TRBV30, the J call TRBJ2-2; D possibly corresponds to TRBD2 (7 bases). Germline CDR1 GTSNPN, CDR2 SVGIG (reference sequence). Trimming cost V 2 bases and J 4 bases, with 14 bases left between them. The CDR3 has 15 amino acids. The CDR3 DNA sequence: TGTGCCTGGAGTCGGGGGGACATACCCACCGGGGAGCTGTTTTTT. Translation: CAWSRGDIPTGELFF. The variable domain in full, completed from reference TRBV30 and TRBJ2-2, reads SQTIHQWPATLVQPVGSPLSLECTVEGTSNPNLYWYRQAAGRGLQLLFYSVGIGQISSEVPQNLSASRPQDRQFILSSKKLLLSDSGFYLCAWSRGDIPTGELFFGEGSRLTVL.

This clone was picked up a small number of times. This chain joins TRBV11-3 and TRBJ2-1, with a weak D call TRBD1 (6 bases). The CDR3 runs to 15 residues. Germline V CDR1 and CDR2: SGHNT, YENEEA. V lost 4 bases, J lost 6 bases, and 16 bases lay in between. The CDR3, as DNA: TGTGCCAGCAGCTCCACCCAGGGGTGGTTCAATGAGCAGTTCTTC. This sequence encodes CASSSTQGWFNEQFF.

The rearrangement links TRBV27 to TRBJ2-7; 9 bases fit TRBD1. Germline-derived CDR1 and CDR2 are MNHEY and SMNVEV (reference sequence). Unmatched junction bases numbered 7, after V lost 4 bases and J lost 6 bases. The CDR3 totals 14 residues. The DNA for the CDR3 is TGTGCCAGCAGTTCGACAGGGGGTCGTGTCGAGCAGTACTTC. The encoded protein is CASSSTGGRVEQYF.

The rearrangement links TRBV9 to TRBJ1-3; D is ambiguous. This CDR3 spans 16 amino acids. CDR1 and CDR2 from the germline V gene are SGDLS and YYNGEE. V lost 3 bases and J lost 0, with 13 bases in between. The CDR3, as DNA: TGTGCCAGCAGCGAAAGCGGTGGAGGCTCTGGAAACACCATATATTTT. Translation: CASSESGGGSGNTIYF.

This clone has a single count. The rearrangement uses TRBV27 and TRBJ2-3; tentatively, D is TRBD2 (5 bases). Deletions cut 6 bases from V and 4 bases from J, with 23 bases between. The CDR3 has 17 amino acids. Germline V gene lookup returns CDR1 MNHEY and CDR2 SMNVEV (reference sequence). The CDR3 nucleotides read TGTGCCAGCAGCCCAAGCCTGTCGTTTGGGAGTCCAGATACGCAGTATTTT. Protein sequence: CASSPSLSFGSPDTQYF.

This clone was counted a single time. The chain uses TRBV7-9 and TRBJ1-2, with D possibly matching TRBD1 (5 bases). CDR3 length: 17 amino acids. Trimming removed 1 base from V and 4 bases from J, with 19 bases in between. Germline V lookup: CDR1 SEHNR, CDR2 FQNEAQ (reference sequence). In DNA, the CDR3 is TGTGCCAGCAGCTTAGATACGGGACTACATTACCCCTATGGCTACACCTTC. It translates to CASSLDTGLHYPYGYTF.

The CDR3, as DNA: TGTGCCAGCAGCCCGACTGGAGCGGGAGTTGCCTACGAGCAGTACTTC. This codes for CASSPTGAGVAYEQYF. The rearrangement joins TRBV11-1 to TRBJ2-7, with 8 bases fitting TRBD2. This CDR3 has 16 amino acids. With V trimmed by 5 bases and J by 2 bases, 11 bases remained unmatched. Germline V gene lookup returns CDR1 SGHAT and CDR2 FQDESV (reference sequence).

This chain uses TRBV25-1 with TRBJ1-1, with 8 positions matching TRBD1. The junction had 7 bases not matched to a gene; V was cut back by 5 bases and J by 5 bases. The CDR3 consists of 14 residues. Germline V gene lookup returns CDR1 MGHDK and CDR2 SYGVNS. This CDR3 is CASSHPGGQTEAFF. The CDR3, as DNA: TGTGCCAGCAGTCATCCAGGGGGCCAAACTGAAGCTTTCTTT.

The chain combines TRBV7-8 with TRBJ2-7, with TRBD1 matching 8 bases. Germline lookup yields CDR1 SGHVS and CDR2 FQNEAQ. V trimming: 1 base; J trimming: 3 bases; junction bases outside the gene matches: 11. The CDR3 is 17 amino acids. The CDR3 sequence: CASSLEPGTGYFYEQYF. The DNA of the CDR3 is TGTGCCAGCAGCTTAGAGCCCGGGACAGGATACTTCTACGAGCAGTACTTC.

The chain has TRBV29-1 and TRBJ1-5; 8 bases line up with TRBD1. This CDR3 spans 13 amino acids. Germline V CDR1 and CDR2: SQVTM, ANQGSEA. J was trimmed by 4 bases and V by 4 bases; bases with no gene match: 3. CDR3 loop: CSVAGGGNQPQHF. In DNA, the CDR3 is TGCAGCGTTGCAGGGGGCGGGAATCAGCCCCAGCATTTT.

This clone was counted only a few times. The chain links TRBV2 to TRBJ1-6; D is possibly TRBD1 (5 bases). The V end lost 3 bases, the J end lost 0 bases, and 6 bases lay between the germline ends. The CDR3 covers 15 residues. Germline CDR1 SNHLY, CDR2 FYNNEI. Here the CDR3 DNA reads TGTGCCAGCAGTGACCAGGGCTCCTATAATTCACCCCTCCACTTT. Protein sequence: CASSDQGSYNSPLHF.

This clone was observed a few times. The V gene is TRBV3-1 (or the pseudogene TRBV3-2), the J gene TRBJ1-3; TRBD1 aligns across 7 bases. V shed 4 bases and J 2 bases; nucleotides not matched to a gene: 2. Germline-derived CDR1 and CDR2 are LGHDT and YNNKEL (reference sequence). This CDR3 comprises 14 residues. The CDR3 is CASSPGGPGNTIYF. The CDR3 nucleotides read TGTGCCAGCAGCCCAGGGGGGCCTGGAAACACCATATATTTT.

The rearrangement links TRBV11-3 to TRBJ2-1; a weak D match, TRBD2 (5 bases). The germline CDR1 and CDR2 sequences are SGHNT and YENEEA. This CDR3 has 14 amino acids. The V end was cut by 2 bases, the J end by 5 bases, with 10 bases between. This CDR3 reads CASSLRTVHNEQFF. The CDR3 bases are TGTGCCAGCAGCTTAAGGACTGTCCACAATGAGCAGTTCTTC.

The V gene is TRBV4-1, the J gene TRBJ2-3; 7 bases match TRBD2. The CDR3 spans 17 residues. The germline V gene encodes CDR1 MGHRA and CDR2 YSYEKL. Trimming cost V 0 bases and J 1 base; bases outside gene matches: 7. In DNA, the CDR3 is TGCGCCAGCAGCCAAGATCAAGGCGGGAGTGGCACAGATACGCAGTATTTT. It encodes CASSQDQGGSGTDTQYF.

The gene calls are TRBV2 and TRBJ2-2; 8 bases agree with TRBD2. Germline trimming cut 2 bases from V and 4 bases from J; bases unmatched to any gene: 9. The CDR3 has 17 residues. Looked up from germline, CDR1 is SNHLY and CDR2 is FYNNEI. The CDR3 loop reads CASSERRAGVATGELFF. The CDR3 DNA reads as TGTGCCAGCAGTGAAAGGAGAGCGGGAGTCGCCACCGGGGAGCTGTTTTTT. Variable domain in full (rest from reference TRBV2 and TRBJ2-2): EPEVTQTPSHQVTQMGQEVILRCVPISNHLYFYWYRQILGQKVEFLVSFYNNEISEKSEIFDDQFSVERPDGSNFTLKIRSTKLEDSAMYFCASSERRAGVATGELFFGEGSRLTVL.

The chain carries TRBV10-2 and TRBJ2-7; 7 positions agree with TRBD1. Per the germline V gene, CDR1 is WSHSY and CDR2 is SAAADI. There are 13 residues in the CDR3. Trimming removed 7 bases from V and 6 bases from J; junction bases left unmatched: 9. CDR3 in amino acids: CASTHRQGGEQYF. The DNA for the CDR3 is TGCGCCAGCACGCATAGACAGGGCGGCGAGCAGTACTTC.

In its sample, this clone was seen a few times. The chain combines TRBV23-1 with TRBJ1-5; maybe TRBD1 (6 bases). TRBV23-1 is annotated as an ORF whose role is uncertain. Trimming took off 5 bases at V and 2 bases at J, with 10 bases between the two ends. This CDR3 has 14 amino acids. As DNA, the CDR3 is TGCGCCAGCAGTACAGGGTTGGGCAATCAGCCCCAGCATTTT. This translates into CASSTGLGNQPQHF.

This chain links TRBV2 with TRBJ2-1; 8 bases match TRBD2. Germline CDR1 is SNHLY and CDR2 is FYNNEI. The CDR3 loop spans 15 amino acids. J was trimmed by 2 bases and V by 6 bases; bases with no gene match: 6. The CDR3 protein is CASRIGLAAYNEQFF. The CDR3 region has the DNA TGTGCCAGCAGGATAGGACTAGCCGCCTACAATGAGCAGTTCTTC.

This chain links TRBV6-1 with TRBJ2-3; 7 nucleotides align to TRBD2. CDR1 is MNHNS and CDR2 is SASEGT in the germline V gene. The CDR3 contains 15 residues. V shed 3 bases, J shed 5 bases, and the junction held 8 bases outside the gene matches. CDR3 in DNA: TGTGCCAGCAGTGACGGAGGGAGGGCCGGAGATACGCAGTATTTT. The encoded protein is CASSDGGRAGDTQYF.

The rearrangement uses TRBV11-3 and TRBJ2-7; D might be TRBD2 (5 bases). Per germline, CDR1 SGHNT and CDR2 YENEEA. This CDR3 has 16 residues. Between the trimmed V and J ends, which lost 5 bases and 2 bases, there was a span of 19 bases. In DNA, the CDR3 is TGTGCCAGCAGCCCTGCCCGGGGAGCCGTTACCTACGAGCAGTACTTC. It yields the protein CASSPARGAVTYEQYF.

The chain has TRBV10-3 and TRBJ2-7; D gene uncertain. Germline values: CDR1 ENHRY, CDR2 SYGVKD. Trimming stripped 0 bases from V and 11 bases from J, with 11 bases between. The CDR3 covers 12 residues. CDR3 sequence: CAISESTGREYF. In DNA, the CDR3 is TGTGCCATCAGTGAGTCGACGGGTCGGGAGTACTTC.

This chain links TRBV4-3 with TRBJ2-2; 12 nucleotides agree with TRBD2. The V segment lost 4 bases and the J segment 6 bases; nucleotides outside the gene matches: 3. This CDR3 spans 15 amino acids. Germline loops: CDR1 LGHNA, CDR2 YSLEER. The CDR3 DNA is TGCGCCAGCAGCCGACTAGCGGGAGACCCCGGGGAGCTGTTTTTT. Its protein product is CASSRLAGDPGELFF.